This TCR beta chain appears in the sequencing data of a study of OX40 agonist ivuxolimab in advanced cancers. This clone has a count of ten or more. Antigen specificity is unknown. This same CDR3 is encoded by further DNA sequences in the sample. Points from the study as a whole: At 0.1 to 3.0 mg/kg, clonal expansion of CD4+ and CD8+ blood T cells had occurred by week 6.

The ends lost 3 bases at V and 4 bases at J; junction bases unmatched: 5. Germline lookup yields CDR1 LNHDA and CDR2 SQIVND (reference sequence). This CDR3 comprises 14 residues. With baseline, cycle 4 day 1, and cycle 7 day 1 as timepoints, blood was sampled. Some clones are missing from TCRdb's copy, which holds only in-frame ones; the method was immunoSEQ multiplex PCR. The top ten hold 4% to 5% of the sample, which has about 55,000 clones, 70% to 80% seen once. This clonotype originated in an adult with an advanced solid tumor such as melanoma, head and neck, liver or kidney cancer. The sequences come from CD4+ or CD8+ T cells sorted from blood, collected in a trial of the OX40 agonist ivuxolimab. The chain uses TRBV19 and TRBJ2-5, with 7 nucleotides matching TRBD2. This CDR3 is CASSIRGDGETQYF. For the CDR3, the DNA is TGTGCCAGTAGTATCCGGGGGGATGGAGAGACCCAGTACTTC.